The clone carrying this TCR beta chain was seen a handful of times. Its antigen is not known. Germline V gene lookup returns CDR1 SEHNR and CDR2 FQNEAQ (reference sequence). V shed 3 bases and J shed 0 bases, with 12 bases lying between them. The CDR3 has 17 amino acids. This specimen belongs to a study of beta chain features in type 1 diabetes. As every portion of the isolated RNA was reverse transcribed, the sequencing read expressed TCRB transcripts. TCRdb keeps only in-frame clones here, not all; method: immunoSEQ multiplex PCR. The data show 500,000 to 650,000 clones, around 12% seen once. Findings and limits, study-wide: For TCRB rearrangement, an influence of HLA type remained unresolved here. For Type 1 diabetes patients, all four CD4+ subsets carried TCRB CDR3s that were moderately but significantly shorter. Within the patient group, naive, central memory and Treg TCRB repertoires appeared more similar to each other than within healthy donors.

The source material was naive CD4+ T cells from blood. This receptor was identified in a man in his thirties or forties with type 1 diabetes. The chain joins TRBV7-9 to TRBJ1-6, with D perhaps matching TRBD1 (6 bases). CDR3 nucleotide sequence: TGTGCCAGCAGCTTCACAGGGAGGAGCTCCTATAATTCACCCCTCCACTTT. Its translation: CASSFTGRSSYNSPLHF.